The rows below give T cell receptor beta chains drawn from one sample of a study of CD8 T cells in cerebrospinal fluid in Alzheimer's disease. TCRdb re-called the 10x single-cell sequencing reads; one entry per CDR3 protein, DNA not given. There are about 1,500 distinct CDR3 sequences in the sample, with about 5.6% held by the top ten. The sequencing sample was made of cerebrospinal fluid. The receptors were sampled from a human donor with Alzheimer's disease. Both conserved end residues are part of each CDR3. For some rows the clone size is stated as once, few or many, or as a class when expanded; others skip it.

J gene,V gene,clone size,CDR3 protein
TRBJ1-1,TRBV3-1,medium-sized,CASSQEGVSTEAFF
TRBJ2-7,TRBV7-9,large,CASSLEVFYEQYF
TRBJ1-2,TRBV7-8,medium-sized,CASSPPEPTNYGYTF
TRBJ2-7,TRBV3-1,medium-sized,CASSPGVAGGLVEQYF
TRBJ2-2,TRBV3-1,medium-sized,CASSPAGEDTGELFF
TRBJ1-5,TRBV7-2,NA,CASSLRTGGDQPQHF
TRBJ2-1,TRBV5-1,medium-sized,CASSLAGVYNEQFF
TRBJ1-2,TRBV6-2/TRBV6-3,large,CASSFSQGGVFYGYTF
TRBJ1-1,TRBV5-1,medium-sized,CASSARDRGDTEAFF
TRBJ2-1,TRBV7-3,large,CASSQTGGNNEQFF
TRBJ1-2,TRBV11-2,medium-sized,CASSAGTGRYGYTF
TRBJ1-1,TRBV7-7,medium-sized,CASSLTENTEAFF